This TCR beta chain originates from a study of T cell clones after liver transplantation. Study-level results: These preliminary findings come from unstandardized post-transplant sampling times.

With respect to this clone: The antigen is not known.

TCRdb's table, derived via immunoSEQ multiplex PCR, lists solely in-frame clones and lacks some. In the table there are 70,000 to 85,000 clones, about 80% of which are singletons. CDR3 size: 13 residues. Per germline, CDR1 MDHEN and CDR2 SYDVKM. The V gene end was trimmed by 5 bases and the J gene end by 8 bases; junction bases not matched to a gene: 8. The chain recombines TRBV28 with TRBJ1-2; 7 nucleotides agree with TRBD1. The TCR originated in a human donor who received a liver transplant. Sequences were derived from CD4+ T cells from blood, sampled before liver transplant. This CDR3 is CASSRDRVRGYTF. As DNA, the CDR3 is TGTGCCAGCAGTCGAGACAGGGTCCGCGGCTACACCTTC.